This T cell receptor (beta chain) was recovered during a study of radiotherapy plus CTLA-4 blockade in lung cancer. On this clone itself: Its antigen is undetermined.

The V gene lost 6 bases and the J gene lost 0 bases, with 12 bases spanning the gap. This CDR3 has 14 residues. From germline, CDR1 is MNHNY and CDR2 SVGAGI (reference sequence). Measured with immunoSEQ multiplex PCR; TCRdb has only the in-frame clones, and not every one. The sample contains roughly 97,000 clones, 65% to 85% of which appear only once. Notes on the study in general: Radiotherapy was combined with ipilimumab, and tumor-derived TCR clones then expanded in blood.

The source material was peripheral blood, sampled from a patient treated with radiotherapy plus ipilimumab. The genes are TRBV6-6 and TRBJ2-7, with D perhaps TRBD1 (6 bases). The sequence was collected from a human donor with non-small cell lung cancer who had a partial response to radiotherapy plus ipilimumab. Some clones in this sample may be carry-over from other donors' samples. CDR3 coding DNA: TGTGCCAGCAGGATCCGGGACACCTCCTACGAGCAGTACTTC. The encoded protein is CASRIRDTSYEQYF.